The clone carrying this T cell receptor (beta chain) appeared a single time. The data belong to a study of T cell changes during pregnancy in multiple sclerosis. Data came from immunoSEQ multiplex PCR; TCRdb stores just in-frame clones and leaves some out. The sample includes some 87,000 clones, around 92% of them seen just once. The CDR3 covers 18 residues. Looked up from germline, CDR1 is SGHTA and CDR2 is FQGNSA. Trimming removed 5 bases from V and 6 bases from J, with 26 bases in between. The sample was peripheral blood, taken in the first trimester of pregnancy. This chain connects TRBV7-2 to TRBJ1-5; maybe TRBD1 (5 bases). This TCR derives from a female donor with multiple sclerosis, enrolled in a pregnancy study. CDR3 protein: CASSPTGSQGPSSQPQHF. The CDR3 nucleotides are TGTGCCAGCAGCCCTACGGGCTCGCAGGGTCCGAGTTCTCAGCCCCAGCATTTT.